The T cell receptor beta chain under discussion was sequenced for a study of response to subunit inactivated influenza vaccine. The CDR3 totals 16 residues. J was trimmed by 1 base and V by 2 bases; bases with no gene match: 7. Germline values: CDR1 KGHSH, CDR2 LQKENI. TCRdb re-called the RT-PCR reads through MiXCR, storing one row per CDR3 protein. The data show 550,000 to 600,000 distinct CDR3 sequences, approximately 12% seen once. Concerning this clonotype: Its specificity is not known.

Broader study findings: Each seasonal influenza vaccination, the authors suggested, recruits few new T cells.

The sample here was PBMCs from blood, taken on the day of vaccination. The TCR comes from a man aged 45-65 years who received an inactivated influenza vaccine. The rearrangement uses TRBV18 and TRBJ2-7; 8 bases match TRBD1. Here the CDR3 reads CASSPSGTGLSYEQYF. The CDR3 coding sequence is TGTGCCAGCTCACCATCCGGGACAGGTTTGTCCTACGAGCAGTACTTC.